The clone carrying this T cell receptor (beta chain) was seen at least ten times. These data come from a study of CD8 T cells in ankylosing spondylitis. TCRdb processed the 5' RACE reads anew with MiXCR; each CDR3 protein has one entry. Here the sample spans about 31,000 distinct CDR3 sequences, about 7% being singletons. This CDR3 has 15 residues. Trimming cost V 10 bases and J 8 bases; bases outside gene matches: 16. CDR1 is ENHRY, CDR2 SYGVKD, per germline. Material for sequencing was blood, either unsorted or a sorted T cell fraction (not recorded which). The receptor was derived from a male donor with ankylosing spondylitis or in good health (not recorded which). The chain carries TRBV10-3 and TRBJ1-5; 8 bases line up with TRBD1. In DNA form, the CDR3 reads TGTGCCACCTCAAAAGCAGGGGGCGAAGTAGAGCCCCAGCATTTT. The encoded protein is CATSKAGGEVEPQHF.